Listed below are T cell receptor beta chains from one sample, sequenced in a study of cytomegalovirus exposure and HLA in healthy donors. Here immunoSEQ multiplex PCR was the method, and the copy in TCRdb shows in-frame clones only, minus some. The sample includes about 160,000 clones, about 76% of them seen just once. The sample taken for sequencing was PBMCs. Receptors originate from a female donor in good health and CMV-seronegative. Each CDR3 is given with its conserved first and last residue. The D gene is left open where the match is weak.

CDR3 DNA	CDR3 protein	CDR3 length	J gene	V gene	D gene
TGTGCCAGCAGCTTAGAGGGAGCGGGGGGCCGGTATGGGACGCAGTATTTT	CASSLEGAGGRYGTQYF	17	TRBJ2-3	TRBV11-3	TRBD2
TGCGCCAGCAGCTCTCCTAGCGGGAGGGCCTACAATGAGCAGTTCTTC	CASSSPSGRAYNEQFF	16	TRBJ2-1	TRBV5-1	TRBD2
TGTGCCAGCAGCGTAGGAGTCTACAATGAGCAGTTCTTC	CASSVGVYNEQFF	13	TRBJ2-1	TRBV9	NA
TGTGCCTGGAGTGTTGGGACTATCTTGTACGAGCAGTACTTC	CAWSVGTILYEQYF	14	TRBJ2-7	TRBV30	TRBD2
TGTGCCAGCAGAATATACGGAGGCCACGGTAGAGAGACCCAGTACTTC	CASRIYGGHGRETQYF	16	TRBJ2-5	TRBV5-4	NA
TGTGCCAGCTCACCAGAGCAATCCTCCTACGAGCAGTACTTC	CASSPEQSSYEQYF	14	TRBJ2-7	TRBV18	NA
TGTGCCAGCAGCCGTACCGGGAACCTCTACGAGCAGTACTTC	CASSRTGNLYEQYF	14	TRBJ2-7	TRBV5-4	NA
TGTGCCTCGGGGTCCGGGGGAATTGGAAACACCATATATTTT	CASGSGGIGNTIYF	14	TRBJ1-3	TRBV6-5	NA
TGCGCCAGCAGCCGCGGGGGTAACTATGGCTACACCTTC	CASSRGGNYGYTF	13	TRBJ1-2	TRBV10-1	NA
TGTGCCAGCAGGTACACAGGGTACTATGGCTACACCTTC	CASRYTGYYGYTF	13	TRBJ1-2	TRBV28	NA
TGTGCCAGCAGGGCCGGGAGCTCCTACGAGCAGTACTTC	CASRAGSSYEQYF	13	TRBJ2-7	TRBV6-1	NA
TGTGCCAGCAGTGTGGCTGGCTCCTACGAGCAGTACTTC	CASSVAGSYEQYF	13	TRBJ2-7	TRBV25-1	NA